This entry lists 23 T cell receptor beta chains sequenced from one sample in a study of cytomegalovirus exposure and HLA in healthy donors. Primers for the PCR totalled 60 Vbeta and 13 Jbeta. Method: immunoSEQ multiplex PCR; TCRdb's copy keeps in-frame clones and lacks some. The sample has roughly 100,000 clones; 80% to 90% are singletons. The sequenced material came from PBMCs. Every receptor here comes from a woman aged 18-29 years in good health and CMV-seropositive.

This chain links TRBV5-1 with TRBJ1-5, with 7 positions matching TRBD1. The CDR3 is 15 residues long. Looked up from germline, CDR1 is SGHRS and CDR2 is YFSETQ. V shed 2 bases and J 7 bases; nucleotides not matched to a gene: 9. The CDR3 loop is CASSLGGAGRQPQHF. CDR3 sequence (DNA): TGCGCCAGCAGCTTAGGGGGCGCGGGCAGGCAGCCCCAGCATTTT.

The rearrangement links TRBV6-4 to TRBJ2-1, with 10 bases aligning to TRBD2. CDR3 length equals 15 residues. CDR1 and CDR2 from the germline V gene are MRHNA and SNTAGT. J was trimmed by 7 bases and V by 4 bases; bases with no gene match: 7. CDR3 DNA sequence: TGTGCCAGCAGTGGAGGGGGACTAGCGACGAATGAGCAGTTCTTC. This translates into CASSGGGLATNEQFF.

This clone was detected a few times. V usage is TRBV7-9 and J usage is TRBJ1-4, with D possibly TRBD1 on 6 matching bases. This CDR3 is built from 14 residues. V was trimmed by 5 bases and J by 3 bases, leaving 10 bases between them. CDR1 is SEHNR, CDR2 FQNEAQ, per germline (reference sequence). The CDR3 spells CASSPGVANEKLFF. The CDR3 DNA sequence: TGTGCCAGCAGCCCAGGGGTGGCTAATGAAAAACTGTTTTTT.

The CDR3 loop is CASSDDRINQPQHF. CDR3 nucleotide sequence: TGTGCCAGCAGCGACGACAGGATCAATCAGCCCCAGCATTTT. The rearrangement joins TRBV7-9 to TRBJ1-5; weak D call: TRBD1 (6 bases). Germline CDR1 is SEHNR and CDR2 is FQNEAQ (reference sequence). The CDR3 contains 14 residues. V was clipped by 5 bases and J by 3 bases, with 11 bases between them. The entire variable domain, with the rest obtained from reference TRBV7-9 and TRBJ1-5, is as follows: DTGVSQNPRHKITKRGQNVTFRCDPISEHNRLYWYRQTLGQGPEFLTYFQNEAQLEKSRLLSDRFSAERPKGSFSTLEIQRTEQGDSAMYLCASSDDRINQPQHFGDGTRLSIL.

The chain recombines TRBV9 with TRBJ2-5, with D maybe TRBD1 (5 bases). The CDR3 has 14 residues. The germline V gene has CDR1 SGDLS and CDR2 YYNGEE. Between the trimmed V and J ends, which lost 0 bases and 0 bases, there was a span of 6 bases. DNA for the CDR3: TGTGCCAGCAGCGTAGAGGGGTACCAAGAGACCCAGTACTTC. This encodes CASSVEGYQETQYF.

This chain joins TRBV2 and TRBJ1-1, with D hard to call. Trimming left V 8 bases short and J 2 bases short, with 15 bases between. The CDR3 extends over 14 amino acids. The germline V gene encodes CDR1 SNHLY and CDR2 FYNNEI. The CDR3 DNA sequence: TGTGCCAGCTATGTCACAGACCTAAACACTGAAGCTTTCTTT. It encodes CASYVTDLNTEAFF.

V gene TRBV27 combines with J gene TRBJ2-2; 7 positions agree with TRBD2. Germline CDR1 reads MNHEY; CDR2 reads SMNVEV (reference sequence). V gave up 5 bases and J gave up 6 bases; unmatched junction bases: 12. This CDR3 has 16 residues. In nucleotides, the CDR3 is TGTGCCAGCAGTCCCCCTGGGGGGGTAAGATCCGGGGAGCTGTTTTTT. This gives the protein CASSPPGGVRSGELFF.

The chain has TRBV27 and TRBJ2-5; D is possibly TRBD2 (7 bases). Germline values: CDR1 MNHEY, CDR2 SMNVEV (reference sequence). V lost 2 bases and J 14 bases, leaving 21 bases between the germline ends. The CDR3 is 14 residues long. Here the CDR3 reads CASSLERGGAKHYF. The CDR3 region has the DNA TGTGCCAGCAGTTTAGAAAGGGGGGGGGCCAAGCATTACTTC.

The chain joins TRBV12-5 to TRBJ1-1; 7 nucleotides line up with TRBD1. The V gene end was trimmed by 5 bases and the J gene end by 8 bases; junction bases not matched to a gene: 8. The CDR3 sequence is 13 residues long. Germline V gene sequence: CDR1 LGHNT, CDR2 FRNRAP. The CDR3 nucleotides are TGTGCTAGTGGTGGGCGACAGGGCCTAGAAGCTTTCTTT. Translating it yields CASGGRQGLEAFF.

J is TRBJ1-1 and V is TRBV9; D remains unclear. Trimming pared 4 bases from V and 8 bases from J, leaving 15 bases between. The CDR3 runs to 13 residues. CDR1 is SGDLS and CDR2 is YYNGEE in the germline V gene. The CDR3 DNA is TGTGCCAGCAGCACCCAAACCGAGATGGAAGCTTTCTTT. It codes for CASSTQTEMEAFF.

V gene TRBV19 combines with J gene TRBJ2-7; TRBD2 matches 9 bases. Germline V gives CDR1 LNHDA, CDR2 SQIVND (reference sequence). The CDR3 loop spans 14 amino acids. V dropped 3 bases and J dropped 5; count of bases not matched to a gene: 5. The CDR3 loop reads CASSMAGGRNEQYF. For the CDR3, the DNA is TGTGCCAGTAGTATGGCGGGGGGGCGAAACGAGCAGTACTTC.

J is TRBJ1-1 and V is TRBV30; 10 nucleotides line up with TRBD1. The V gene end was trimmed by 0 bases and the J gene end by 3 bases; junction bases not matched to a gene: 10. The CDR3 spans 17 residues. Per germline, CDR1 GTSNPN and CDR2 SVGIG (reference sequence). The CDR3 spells CAWSVWKRDRGDTEAFF. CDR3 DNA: TGTGCCTGGAGTGTATGGAAGCGGGACAGGGGAGACACTGAAGCTTTCTTT.

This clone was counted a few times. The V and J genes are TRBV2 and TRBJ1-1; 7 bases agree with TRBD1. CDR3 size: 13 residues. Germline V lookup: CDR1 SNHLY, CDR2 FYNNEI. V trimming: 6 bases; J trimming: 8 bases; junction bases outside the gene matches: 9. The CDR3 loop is CASRGDRLYEAFF. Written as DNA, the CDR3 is TGTGCCAGCAGGGGGGACAGACTTTACGAAGCTTTCTTT.

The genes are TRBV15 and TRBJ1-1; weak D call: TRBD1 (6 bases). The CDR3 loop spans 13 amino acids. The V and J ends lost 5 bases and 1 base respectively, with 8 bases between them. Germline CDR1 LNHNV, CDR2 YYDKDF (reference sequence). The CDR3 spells CATSEDRNTEAFF. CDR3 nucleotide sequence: TGTGCCACCAGCGAGGACAGGAACACTGAAGCTTTCTTT. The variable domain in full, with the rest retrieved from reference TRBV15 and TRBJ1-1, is DAMVIQNPRYQVTQFGKPVTLSCSQTLNHNVMYWYQQKSSQAPKLLFHYYDKDFNNEADTPDNFQSRRPNTSFCFLDIRSPGLGDTAMYLCATSEDRNTEAFFGQGTRLTVV.

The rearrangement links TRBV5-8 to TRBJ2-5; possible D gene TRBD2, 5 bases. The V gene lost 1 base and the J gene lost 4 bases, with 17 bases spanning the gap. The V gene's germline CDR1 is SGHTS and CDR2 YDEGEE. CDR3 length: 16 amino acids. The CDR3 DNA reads TGTGCCAGCAGCTTGTCGAGTAGCGTGCCTGGAGAGACCCAGTACTTC. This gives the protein CASSLSSSVPGETQYF.

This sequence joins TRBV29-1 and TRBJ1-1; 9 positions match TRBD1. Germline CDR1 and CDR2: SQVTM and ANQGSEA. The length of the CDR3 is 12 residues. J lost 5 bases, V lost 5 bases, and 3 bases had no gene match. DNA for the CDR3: TGCAGCGTTAGACAGGGGGAGACTGAAGCTTTCTTT. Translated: CSVRQGETEAFF. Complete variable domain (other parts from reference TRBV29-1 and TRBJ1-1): SAVISQKPSRDICQRGTSLTIQCQVDSQVTMMFWYRQQPGQSLTLIATANQGSEATYESGFVIDKFPISRPNLTFSTLTVSNMSPEDSSIYLCSVRQGETEAFFGQGTRLTVV.

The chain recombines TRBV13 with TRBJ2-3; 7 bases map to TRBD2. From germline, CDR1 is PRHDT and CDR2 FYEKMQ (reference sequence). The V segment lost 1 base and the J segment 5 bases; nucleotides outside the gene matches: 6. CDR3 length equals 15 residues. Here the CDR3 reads CASSLVLAGEDTQYF. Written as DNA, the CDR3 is TGTGCCAGCAGCTTAGTATTGGCGGGGGAAGATACGCAGTATTTT.

Here the CDR3 DNA reads TGTGCCAGCAGTTACTCCCTGACTCGGGGCTACACCTTC. This codes for CASSYSLTRGYTF. The rearrangement uses TRBV6-5 and TRBJ1-2; D is unresolved. Germline lookup yields CDR1 MNHEY and CDR2 SVGAGI. V lost 0 bases to trimming and J lost 8 bases, with 10 bases between them. This CDR3 has 13 residues.

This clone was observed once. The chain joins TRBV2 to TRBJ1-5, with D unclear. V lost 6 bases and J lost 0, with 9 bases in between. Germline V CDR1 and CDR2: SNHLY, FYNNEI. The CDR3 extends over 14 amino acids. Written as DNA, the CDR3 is TGTGCCAGCAGGCAAGTGAGTAGCAATCAGCCCCAGCATTTT. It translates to CASRQVSSNQPQHF.

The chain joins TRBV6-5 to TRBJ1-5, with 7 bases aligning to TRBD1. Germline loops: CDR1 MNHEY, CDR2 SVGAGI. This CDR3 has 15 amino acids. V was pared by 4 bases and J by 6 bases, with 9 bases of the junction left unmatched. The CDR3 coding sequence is TGTGCCAGCAGTTTTACGGGGCAGGGGGGTCAGCCCCAGCATTTT. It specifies CASSFTGQGGQPQHF.

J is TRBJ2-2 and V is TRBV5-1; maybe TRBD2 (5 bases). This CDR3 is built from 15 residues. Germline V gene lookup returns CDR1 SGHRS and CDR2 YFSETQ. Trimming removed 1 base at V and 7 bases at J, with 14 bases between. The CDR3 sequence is CASSLYPAGDGELFF. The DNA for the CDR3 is TGCGCCAGCAGCTTGTACCCGGCCGGGGACGGGGAGCTGTTTTTT.

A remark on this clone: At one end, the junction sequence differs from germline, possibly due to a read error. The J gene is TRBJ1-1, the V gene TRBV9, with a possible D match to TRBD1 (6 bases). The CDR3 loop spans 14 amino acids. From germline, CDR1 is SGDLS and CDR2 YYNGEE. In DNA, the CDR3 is TGTGCTAGCAGCATCAGACAGGCAGGCGCTGAAGCTTTCTTT. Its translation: CASSIRQAGAEAFF.

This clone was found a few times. CDR3 residues: CASSFLEALNTEAFF. The DNA for the CDR3 is TGTGCCAGCAGCTTCCTCGAGGCGTTGAACACTGAAGCTTTCTTT. The rearrangement uses TRBV13 and TRBJ1-1; D call uncertain. The CDR3 runs 15 residues. Germline-derived CDR1 and CDR2 are PRHDT and FYEKMQ (reference sequence). Trimming pared 3 bases from V and 0 bases from J, leaving 11 bases between.